The 11 T cell receptor beta chains in this list originate from one sample, sequenced in a study of human T cells and chemical hapten exposure. Via MiXCR, TCRdb re-called the RACE reads, giving one row per CDR3 protein. Altogether tens of thousands of distinct CDR3 sequences are present, around 8.8% being singletons, with the ten largest covering approximately 3.7%. Regarding time point: patch test 2, 6 weeks after DPC sensitization. As for treatment: therapeutic diphenylcyclopropenone sensitization with weekly scalp DPC. The specimen comprised whole blood, sampled in connection with sensitization to the hapten diphenylcyclopropenone (DPC). Receptors originate from a woman in her forties or fifties with alopecia areata. Some clones in this sample may be carry-over from other donors' samples.

The chain joins TRBV6-5 to TRBJ2-1; TRBD1 matches 10 bases. With V trimmed by 5 bases and J by 4 bases, 11 bases remained unmatched. Germline V gives CDR1 MNHEY, CDR2 SVGAGI. CDR3 length: 17 amino acids. CDR3 coding DNA: TGTGCCAGCAGTCTAAAGATTCCGGGACAGGGGTACAATGAGCAGTTCTTC. This translates into CASSLKIPGQGYNEQFF.

This clonotype was seen a handful of times. The CDR3 DNA is TGTGCCAGCATTACCGGGACCTCTCAGTACTTC. Translating it yields CASITGTSQYF. The gene calls are TRBV2 and TRBJ2-7; D assignment may be TRBD1 or TRBD2 (5 bases each). This CDR3 is built from 11 residues. The germline V gene has CDR1 SNHLY and CDR2 FYNNEI. Trimming left V 7 bases short and J 10 bases short, with 14 bases between.

This clonotype has only a few counts. V gene TRBV24-1 combines with J gene TRBJ2-2, with 7 bases identical to TRBD2. The V segment lost 2 bases and the J segment 4 bases; nucleotides outside the gene matches: 15. The CDR3 is 19 residues long. Germline CDR1 reads KGHDR; CDR2 reads SFDVKD. CDR3 bases: TGTGCCACCAGTGATTCCCGTGTAGGGACTACAACGGCCACCGGGGAGCTGTTTTTT. The encoded protein is CATSDSRVGTTTATGELFF.

This clonotype was picked up many times. The chain joins TRBV20-1 to TRBJ1-2, with 7 positions matching TRBD1. V lost 3 bases to trimming and J lost 4 bases; unmatched junction nucleotides: 8. CDR1 is DFQATT and CDR2 is SNEGSKA in the germline V gene (reference sequence). This CDR3 is built from 14 residues. In DNA, the CDR3 is TGCAGTGCTAGTTCCGGGACAGTCTCCTATGGCTACACCTTC. Encoded protein: CSASSGTVSYGYTF.

This clonotype was recorded at least ten times. V and J are TRBV5-1 and TRBJ2-3; D may be TRBD2 (6 bases). The CDR3 is 16 amino acids. From germline, CDR1 is SGHRS and CDR2 YFSETQ. V shed 4 bases and J shed 6 bases, with 21 bases lying between them. The CDR3 region is CASSPERGLEGDTQYF. As DNA, the CDR3 is TGCGCCAGCAGCCCCGAAAGGGGCCTGGAGGGGGATACGCAGTATTTT.

This chain links TRBV6-5 with TRBJ1-1; 11 bases fit TRBD1. Germline V lookup: CDR1 MNHEY, CDR2 SVGAGI. With V trimmed by 8 bases and J by 7 bases, 6 bases remained unmatched. CDR3 length: 13 amino acids. CDR3: CASYGQGAGEAFF. CDR3 bases: TGTGCCAGCTACGGACAGGGGGCGGGTGAAGCTTTCTTT.

This clonotype was counted between two and nine times. The chain carries TRBV4-3 and TRBJ2-1; 12 bases agree with TRBD2. Germline V lookup: CDR1 LGHNA, CDR2 YSLEER. J lost 9 bases, V lost 4 bases, and 13 bases had no gene match. The CDR3 length is 17 residues. The CDR3 protein is CASSRTPTSGRGSEQFF. CDR3 in DNA: TGCGCCAGCAGCCGGACGCCGACTAGCGGGAGAGGTAGTGAGCAGTTCTTC.

The sample holds a few counts of this clonotype. J is TRBJ2-3 and V is TRBV6-5; 9 bases match TRBD2. The CDR3 is 15 amino acids. Per germline, CDR1 MNHEY and CDR2 SVGAGI. The V segment lost 10 bases and the J segment 2 bases; nucleotides outside the gene matches: 10. CDR3 amino acids: CATRSGGINTDTQYF. CDR3 nucleotides: TGTGCCACACGCAGCGGGGGGATTAACACAGATACGCAGTATTTT.

This clonotype was seen a few times. The V and J genes are TRBV7-9 and TRBJ1-4, with 9 bases aligning to TRBD1. With V trimmed by 5 bases and J by 8 bases, 9 bases remained unmatched. This CDR3 comprises 15 residues. Germline loops: CDR1 SEHNR, CDR2 FQNEAQ (reference sequence). As DNA, the CDR3 is TGTGCCAGCAGCGCCGGACAGGGGCAGAGCGAAAAACTGTTTTTT. It specifies CASSAGQGQSEKLFF.

Ten or more counts support this clonotype. The rearrangement links TRBV12-3 or TRBV12-4 to TRBJ1-5; D gene unclear. This CDR3 region has 14 residues. The V end was cut by 7 bases, the J end by 4 bases, with 14 bases between. As DNA, the CDR3 is TGTGCCAGCATGGTCGGGAACCAGAATCAGCCCCAGCATTTT. Translated, it gives CASMVGNQNQPQHF.

In this sample, this clonotype turned up many times. The chain recombines TRBV24-1 with TRBJ1-1; 10 bases fit TRBD1. The CDR3 length is 15 residues. Germline V gene sequence: CDR1 KGHDR, CDR2 SFDVKD. V was pared by 9 bases and J by 0 bases, with 6 bases of the junction left unmatched. In DNA, the CDR3 is TGTGCCACCCGTCCCGGGACAGGGGTGAACACTGAAGCTTTCTTT. Protein product: CATRPGTGVNTEAFF.